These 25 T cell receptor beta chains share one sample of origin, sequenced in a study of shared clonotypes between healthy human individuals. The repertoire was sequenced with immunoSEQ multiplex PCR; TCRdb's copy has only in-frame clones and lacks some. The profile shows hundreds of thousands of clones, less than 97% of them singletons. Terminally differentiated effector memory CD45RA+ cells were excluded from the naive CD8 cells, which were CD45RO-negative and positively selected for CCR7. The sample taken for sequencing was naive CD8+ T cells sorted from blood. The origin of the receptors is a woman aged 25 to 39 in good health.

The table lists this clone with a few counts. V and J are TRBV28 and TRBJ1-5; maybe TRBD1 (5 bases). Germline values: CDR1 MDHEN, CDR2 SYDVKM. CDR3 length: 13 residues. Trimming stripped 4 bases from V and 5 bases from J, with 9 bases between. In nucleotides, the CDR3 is TGTGCCAGCAGTTCCGGCAGGGATCAGCCCCAGCATTTT. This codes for CASSSGRDQPQHF.

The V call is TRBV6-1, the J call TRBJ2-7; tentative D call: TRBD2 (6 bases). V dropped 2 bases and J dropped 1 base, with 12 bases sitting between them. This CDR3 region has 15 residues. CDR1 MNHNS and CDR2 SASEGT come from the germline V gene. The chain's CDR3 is CASSEWGDLSYEQYF. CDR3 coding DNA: TGTGCCAGCAGTGAATGGGGGGACCTTTCCTACGAGCAGTACTTC.

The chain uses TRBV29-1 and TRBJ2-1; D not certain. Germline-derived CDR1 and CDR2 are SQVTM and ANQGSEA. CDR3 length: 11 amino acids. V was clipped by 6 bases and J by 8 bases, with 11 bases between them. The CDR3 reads CSVWGLDEQFF. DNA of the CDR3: TGCAGCGTGTGGGGTTTGGATGAGCAGTTCTTC.

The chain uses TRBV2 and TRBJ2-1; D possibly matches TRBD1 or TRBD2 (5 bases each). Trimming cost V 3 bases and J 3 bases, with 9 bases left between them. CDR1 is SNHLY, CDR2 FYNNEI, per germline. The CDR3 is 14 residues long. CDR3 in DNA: TGTGCCAGCAGTGAGGGGACCTACTACAATGAGCAGTTCTTC. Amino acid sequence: CASSEGTYYNEQFF.

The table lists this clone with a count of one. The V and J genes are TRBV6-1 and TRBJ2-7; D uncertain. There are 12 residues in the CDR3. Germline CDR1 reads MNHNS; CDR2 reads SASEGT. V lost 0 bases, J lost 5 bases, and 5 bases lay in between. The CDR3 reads CASSEARDEQYF. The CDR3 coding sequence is TGTGCCAGCAGTGAAGCTCGGGACGAGCAGTACTTC.

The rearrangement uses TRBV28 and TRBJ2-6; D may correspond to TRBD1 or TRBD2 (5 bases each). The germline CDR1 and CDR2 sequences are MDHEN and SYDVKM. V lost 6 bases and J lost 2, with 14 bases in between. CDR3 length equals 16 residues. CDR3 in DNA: TGTGCCAGCAGCCACATACAGGAGGCTGGGGCCAACGTCCTGACTTTC. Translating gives CASSHIQEAGANVLTF.

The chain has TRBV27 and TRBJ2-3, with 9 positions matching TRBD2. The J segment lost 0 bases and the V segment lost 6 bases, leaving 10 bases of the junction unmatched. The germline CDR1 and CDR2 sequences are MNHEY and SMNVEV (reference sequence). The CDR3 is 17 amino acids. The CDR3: CASRRSIAGVSTDTQYF. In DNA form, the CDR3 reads TGTGCCAGCAGACGATCAATAGCGGGAGTAAGCACAGATACGCAGTATTTT.

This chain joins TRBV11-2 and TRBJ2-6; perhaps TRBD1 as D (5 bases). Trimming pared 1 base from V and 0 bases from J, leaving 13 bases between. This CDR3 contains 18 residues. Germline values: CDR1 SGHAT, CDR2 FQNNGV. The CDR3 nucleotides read TGTGCCAGCAGCTTAGTAGGCGACAGAAGCTCTGGGGCCAACGTCCTGACTTTC. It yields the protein CASSLVGDRSSGANVLTF.

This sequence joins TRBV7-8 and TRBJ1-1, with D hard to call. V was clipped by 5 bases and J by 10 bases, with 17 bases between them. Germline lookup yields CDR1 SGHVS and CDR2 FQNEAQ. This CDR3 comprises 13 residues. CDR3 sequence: CASSTGGAYSAFF. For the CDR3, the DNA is TGTGCCAGCAGCACGGGAGGTGCCTATTCAGCTTTCTTT.

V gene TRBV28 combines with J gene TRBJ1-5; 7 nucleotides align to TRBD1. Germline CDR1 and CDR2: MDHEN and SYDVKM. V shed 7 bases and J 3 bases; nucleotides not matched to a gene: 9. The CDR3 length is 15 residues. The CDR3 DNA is TGTGCCAGCATTCAACTGACAGGGACCAATCAGCCCCAGCATTTT. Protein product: CASIQLTGTNQPQHF.

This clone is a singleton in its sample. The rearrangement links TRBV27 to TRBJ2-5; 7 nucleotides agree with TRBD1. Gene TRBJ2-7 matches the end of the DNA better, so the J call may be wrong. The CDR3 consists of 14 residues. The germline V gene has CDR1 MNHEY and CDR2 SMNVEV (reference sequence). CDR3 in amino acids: CASSSTGLTYEQYF. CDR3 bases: TGTGCCAGCAGTTCGACAGGGCTAACCTACGAGCAGTACTTC.

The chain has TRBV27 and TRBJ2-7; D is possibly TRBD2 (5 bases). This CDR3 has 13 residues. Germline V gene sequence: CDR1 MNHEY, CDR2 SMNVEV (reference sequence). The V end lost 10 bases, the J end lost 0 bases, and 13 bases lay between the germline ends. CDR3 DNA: TGTGCCACCGGACGGGGAGTCTCCTACGAGCAGTACTTC. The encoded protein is CATGRGVSYEQYF.

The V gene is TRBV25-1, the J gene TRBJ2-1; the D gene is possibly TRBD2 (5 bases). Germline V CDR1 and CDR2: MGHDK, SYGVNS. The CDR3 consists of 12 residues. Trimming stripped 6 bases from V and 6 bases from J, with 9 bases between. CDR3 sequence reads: CASSRGFNEQFF. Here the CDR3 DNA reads TGTGCCAGCAGCCGGGGTTTCAATGAGCAGTTCTTC. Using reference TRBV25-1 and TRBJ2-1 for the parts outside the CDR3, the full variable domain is EADIYQTPRYLVIGTGKKITLECSQTMGHDKMYWYQQDPGMELHLIHYSYGVNSTEKGDLSSESTVSRIRTEHFPLTLESARPSHTSQYLCASSRGFNEQFFGPGTRLTVL.

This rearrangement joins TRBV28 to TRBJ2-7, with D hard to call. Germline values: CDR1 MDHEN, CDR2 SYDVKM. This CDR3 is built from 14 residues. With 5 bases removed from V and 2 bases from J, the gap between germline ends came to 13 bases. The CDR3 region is CASSQSPQAYEQYF. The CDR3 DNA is TGTGCCAGCAGTCAGAGCCCGCAAGCCTACGAGCAGTACTTC.

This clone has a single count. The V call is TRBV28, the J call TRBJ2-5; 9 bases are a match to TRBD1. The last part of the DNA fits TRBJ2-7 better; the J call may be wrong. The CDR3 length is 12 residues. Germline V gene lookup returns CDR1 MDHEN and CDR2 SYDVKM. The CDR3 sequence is CASRDRGGEQYF. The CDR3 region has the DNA TGTGCCAGCAGGGACAGGGGAGGCGAGCAGTACTTC.

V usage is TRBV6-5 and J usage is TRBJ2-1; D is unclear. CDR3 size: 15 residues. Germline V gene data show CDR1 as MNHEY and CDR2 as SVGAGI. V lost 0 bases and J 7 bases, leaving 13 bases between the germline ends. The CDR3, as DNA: TGTGCCAGCAGTTACTCTGCAGGTAGGAAGAATGAGCAGTTCTTC. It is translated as CASSYSAGRKNEQFF.

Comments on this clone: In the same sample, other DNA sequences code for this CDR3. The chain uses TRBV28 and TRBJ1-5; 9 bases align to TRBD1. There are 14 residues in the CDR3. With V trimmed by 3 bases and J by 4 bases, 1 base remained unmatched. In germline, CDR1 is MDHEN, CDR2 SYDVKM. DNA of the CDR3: TGTGCCAGCAGTTTGACAGGGGGTAATCAGCCCCAGCATTTT. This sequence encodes CASSLTGGNQPQHF.

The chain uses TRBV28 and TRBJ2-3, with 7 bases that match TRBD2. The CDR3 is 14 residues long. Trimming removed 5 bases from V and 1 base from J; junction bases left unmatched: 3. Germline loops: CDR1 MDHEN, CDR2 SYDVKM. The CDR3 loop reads CASSEAGRTDTQYF. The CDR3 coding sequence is TGTGCCAGCAGTGAAGCGGGACGCACAGATACGCAGTATTTT.

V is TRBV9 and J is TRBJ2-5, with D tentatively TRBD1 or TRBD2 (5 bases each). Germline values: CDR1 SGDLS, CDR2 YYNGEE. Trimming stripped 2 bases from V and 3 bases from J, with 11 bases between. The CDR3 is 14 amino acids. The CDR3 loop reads CASSVSGTKETQYF. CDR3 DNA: TGTGCCAGCAGCGTGTCAGGGACCAAAGAGACCCAGTACTTC.

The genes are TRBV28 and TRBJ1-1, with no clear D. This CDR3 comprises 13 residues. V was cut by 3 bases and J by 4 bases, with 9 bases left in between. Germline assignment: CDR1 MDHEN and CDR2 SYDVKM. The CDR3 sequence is CASSFLYSTEAFF. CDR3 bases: TGTGCCAGCAGTTTTTTGTATAGCACTGAAGCTTTCTTT.

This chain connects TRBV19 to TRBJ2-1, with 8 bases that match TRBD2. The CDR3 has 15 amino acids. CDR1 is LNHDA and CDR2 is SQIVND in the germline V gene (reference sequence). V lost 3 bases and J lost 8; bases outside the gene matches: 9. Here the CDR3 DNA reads TGTGCCAGTAGTATGCTTACGGGAGGGTTGGATGAGCAGTTCTTC. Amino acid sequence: CASSMLTGGLDEQFF.

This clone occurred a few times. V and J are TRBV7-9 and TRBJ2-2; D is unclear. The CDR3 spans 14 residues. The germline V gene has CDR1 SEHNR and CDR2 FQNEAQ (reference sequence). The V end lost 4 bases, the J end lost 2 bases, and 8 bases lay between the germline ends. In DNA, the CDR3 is TGTGCCAGCAGCTCTGACACTAACACCGGGGAGCTGTTTTTT. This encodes CASSSDTNTGELFF.

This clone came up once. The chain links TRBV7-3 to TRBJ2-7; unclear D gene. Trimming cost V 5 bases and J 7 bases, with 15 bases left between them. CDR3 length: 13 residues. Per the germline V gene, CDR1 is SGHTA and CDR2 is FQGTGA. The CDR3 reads CASSPGPGREQYF. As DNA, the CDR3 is TGTGCCAGCAGCCCGGGCCCCGGTCGGGAGCAGTACTTC.

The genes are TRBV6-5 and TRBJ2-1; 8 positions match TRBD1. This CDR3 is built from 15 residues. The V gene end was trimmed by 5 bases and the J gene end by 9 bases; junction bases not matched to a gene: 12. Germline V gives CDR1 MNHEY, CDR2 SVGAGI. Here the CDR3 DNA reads TGTGCCAGCAGTCACAGGGGGAGCCGGTACGGTGAGCAGTTCTTC. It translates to CASSHRGSRYGEQFF.

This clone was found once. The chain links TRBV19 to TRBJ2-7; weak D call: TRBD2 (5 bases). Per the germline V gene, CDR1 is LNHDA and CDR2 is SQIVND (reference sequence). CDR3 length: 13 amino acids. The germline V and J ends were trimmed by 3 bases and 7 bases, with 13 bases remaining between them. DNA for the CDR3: TGTGCCAGTAGTATCCAGTCCACGGGGGAGCAGTACTTC. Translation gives CASSIQSTGEQYF.